This T cell receptor (beta chain) is drawn from a study of graft-versus-host responses after intestinal transplantation (dated by TCRdb to about 2021). The study in broad terms: The transplants that recipients received were multivisceral, liver-intestinal, or isolated intestinal. Every recipient was given anti-thymocyte globulin induction, then maintenance tacrolimus and steroids for 3 to 4 years. Bulk TCR-beta CDR3 sequencing was used to track graft-versus-host and host-versus-graft alloreactive T cell clones in the graft, circulation and bone marrow after intestinal transplantation. To identify alloreactive clones, pre-transplant mixed lymphocyte reaction products were sequenced and then compared with unstimulated pre-transplant donor and recipient T cells. The cohort enrolled about two dozen intestinal transplant recipients, one of whom was a retransplant, and 3 patients without pretransplant specimens were excluded. A peak of at least 4% donor T cells among recipient peripheral blood mononuclear cells was the definition used for donor T cell macrochimerism. Samples from three later patients were sequenced in-house on an Illumina MiSeq with MiXCR processing rather than by the commercial service. Findings and caveats that apply to the study as a whole: Patients with donor T cell macrochimerism had high GvH to HvG T cell clonal ratios in their allografts. GvH clones were detected in recipient bone marrow, and some of these GvH clones were observed earlier in ileal mucosa or blood, consistent with an intestinal mucosal origin. Early after transplant, declines in HvG clones were associated with peak levels of circulating GvH clones. The conclusions were limited by the relatively low number and heterogeneity of the intestinal transplant patients.

V is pruned by 6 bases and J by 4 bases, leaving 7 bases of the junction without a gene match. The CDR3, cysteine through phenylalanine, is 15 amino acids long. The DNA shown is the 45-base CDR3, in frame from base 1. CDR1 and CDR2 were assigned from the germline V gene as SNHLY and FYNNEI. Concerning this clone itself: The antigen it recognizes is unknown. No much larger clonotype is one base removed from it; base qualities were not supplied.

The sample's time point label, in plain terms: cells obtained before transplantation from donor or recipient. CD3+CD4+ and CD3+CD8+ populations were FACS-sorted from unstimulated pre-transplant donor and recipient cells taken from spleen or lymph nodes. Receptors were amplified or captured by the immunoSEQ multiplex PCR assay. For most patients, genomic DNA was isolated with the Qiagen DNeasy Blood and Tissue Kit and sent frozen to Adaptive Biotechnologies for TCR sequencing. Adaptive Biotechnologies carried out high-throughput TCR-beta CDR3 sequencing of genomic DNA for most patients. Concerning the study's data processing: TCR sequencing data were retrieved from Adaptive's ImmunoSEQ software for around 20 patients, whereas a few other patients were processed with MiXCR and VDJtools. To correct CD4 versus CD8 sorting errors, sequences present in both subsets at a frequency ratio below 5:1 were removed. CDR3 nucleotide sequences shared by donor and recipient were removed because the origin of these sequences could not be assigned. To be classed as alloreactive, a clone needed at least 2-fold expansion over unstimulated cells and a minimum CFSE-low frequency of 0.002% (template counts) or 0.001% (read counts). Clones were considered mappable if detected in sequenced pre-transplant spleen, lymph node, or MLR CFSE-low populations of the donor or recipient. The cumulative frequency of alloreactive clones was calculated as a percentage of all sequences, weighted by copy number. TCRdb re-hosts the immuneACCESS table, in-frame sequences only. Its copies lack some clones; in the studies checked, an unresolved V gene accounts for under half of them, and the cause for the rest is not known. Clone size and the V and J calls come from that table; the DNA yielded D and trimming. The sample table holds over 40,000 clones, of which less than 85% were seen once. The ten biggest clones cover 0.45% to 0.55% of the sample.

The clonotype was recovered from a human donor who was the organ donor for an intestinal transplant. Specimen: unstimulated CD4+ T cells sorted from spleen or lymph node cells, collected before transplant. This chain joins TRBV2 to TRBJ2-1, with 9 bases in between that match TRBD1. The sequenced DNA is TGTGCCAGCAGACCCGGGACAGGGAGTTACAATGAGCAGTTCTTC. Its amino acids are CASRPGTGSYNEQFF.